The sample holds a few counts of the clone carrying this T cell receptor (beta chain). Its cognate antigen is unknown. This sample is drawn from a study of T-cell memory formation after mild COVID-19. The CDR3 sequence is 13 residues long. V dropped 4 bases and J dropped 3 bases, with 9 bases sitting between them. The germline V gene encodes CDR1 SGHAT and CDR2 FQDESV (reference sequence). Study-wide findings and caveats: Memory from before infection featured some responding clones, which suggests cross-reactive memory joined. There was a balanced CD4/CD8 profile in clones contracting day 15 to 85, and later expanders leaned CD4+. Nothing showed for sure that second-wave clones peaking on day 37 were SARS-CoV-2 specific.

After 5'RACE with constant-segment primers, TCR alpha and TCR beta cDNA libraries carrying sample barcodes and UMIs were obtained. TCRdb passed the 5' RACE reads through MiXCR, listing each CDR3 protein once. This sample has some 210,000 distinct CDR3 sequences, with about 10% found just once. This chain uses TRBV11-1 with TRBJ1-1; the D is unclear. The origin of this receptor is a man aged 18 to 30 who had mild COVID-19 (a few samples of this study predate the infection). Cell type and time point are not known. Sequencing was done on a sample of PBMCs or a T cell subset sorted from them (not recorded which). The CDR3 loop reads CASSSRAYTEAFF. The CDR3 DNA reads as TGTGCCAGCAGCTCAAGGGCCTACACTGAAGCTTTCTTT.